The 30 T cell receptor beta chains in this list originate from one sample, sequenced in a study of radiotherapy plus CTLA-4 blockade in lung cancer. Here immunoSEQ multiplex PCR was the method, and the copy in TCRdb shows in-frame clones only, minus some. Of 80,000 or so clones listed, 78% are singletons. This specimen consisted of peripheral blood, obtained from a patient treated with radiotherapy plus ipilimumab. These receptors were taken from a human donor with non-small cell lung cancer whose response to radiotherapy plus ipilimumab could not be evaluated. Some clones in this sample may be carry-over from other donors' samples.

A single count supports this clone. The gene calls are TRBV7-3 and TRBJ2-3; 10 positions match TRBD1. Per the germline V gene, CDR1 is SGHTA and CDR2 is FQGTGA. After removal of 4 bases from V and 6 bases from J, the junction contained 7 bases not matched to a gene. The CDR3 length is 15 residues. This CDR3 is CASSSPDRGGDTQYF. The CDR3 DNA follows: TGTGCCAGCAGCTCCCCGGACAGGGGGGGGGATACGCAGTATTTT. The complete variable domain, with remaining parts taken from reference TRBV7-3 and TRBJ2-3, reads GAGVSQTPSNKVTEKGKYVELRCDPISGHTALYWYRQSLGQGPEFLIYFQGTGAADDSGLPNDRFFAVRPEGSVSTLKIQRTERGDSAVYLCASSSPDRGGDTQYFGPGTRLTVL.

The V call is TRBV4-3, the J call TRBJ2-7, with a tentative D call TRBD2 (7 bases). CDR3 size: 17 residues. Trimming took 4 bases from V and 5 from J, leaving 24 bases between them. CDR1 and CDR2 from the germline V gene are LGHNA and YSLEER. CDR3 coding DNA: TGCGCCAGCAGCCGGATAGGGGGGGGCGGGGTTAGCAACGAGCAGTACTTC. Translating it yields CASSRIGGGGVSNEQYF.

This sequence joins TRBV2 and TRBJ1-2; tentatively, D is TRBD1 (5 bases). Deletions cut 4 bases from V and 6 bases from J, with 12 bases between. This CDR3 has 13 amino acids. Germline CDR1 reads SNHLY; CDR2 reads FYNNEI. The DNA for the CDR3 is TGTGCCAGCAGTGTAACGGGGGGGGATGGCTACACCTTC. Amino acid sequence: CASSVTGGDGYTF.

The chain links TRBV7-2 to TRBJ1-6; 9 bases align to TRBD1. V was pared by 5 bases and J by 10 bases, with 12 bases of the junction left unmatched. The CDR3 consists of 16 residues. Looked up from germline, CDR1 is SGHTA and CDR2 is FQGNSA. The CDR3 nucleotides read TGTGCCAGCAGCGAAGACCGGGACAGGGTTCGATCACCCCTCCACTTT. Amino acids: CASSEDRDRVRSPLHF.

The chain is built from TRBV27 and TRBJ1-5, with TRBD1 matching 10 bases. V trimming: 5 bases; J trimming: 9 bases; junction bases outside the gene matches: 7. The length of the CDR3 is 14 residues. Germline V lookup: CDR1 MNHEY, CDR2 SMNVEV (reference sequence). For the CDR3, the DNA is TGTGCCAGCAGTCCGGGACAGGGGATATCGCCCCAGCATTTT. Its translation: CASSPGQGISPQHF.

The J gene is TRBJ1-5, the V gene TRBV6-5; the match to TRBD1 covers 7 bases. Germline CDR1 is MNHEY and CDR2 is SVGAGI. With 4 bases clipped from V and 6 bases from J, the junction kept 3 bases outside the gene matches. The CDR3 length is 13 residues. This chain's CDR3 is CASSSTGAQPQHF. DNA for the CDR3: TGTGCCAGCAGTTCAACAGGGGCTCAGCCCCAGCATTTT.

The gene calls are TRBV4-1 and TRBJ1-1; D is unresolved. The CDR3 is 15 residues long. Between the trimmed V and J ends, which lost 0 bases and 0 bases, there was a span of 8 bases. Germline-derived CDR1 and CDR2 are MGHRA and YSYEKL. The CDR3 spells CASSQETQLNTEAFF. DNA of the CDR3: TGCGCCAGCAGCCAAGAGACACAGCTGAACACTGAAGCTTTCTTT.

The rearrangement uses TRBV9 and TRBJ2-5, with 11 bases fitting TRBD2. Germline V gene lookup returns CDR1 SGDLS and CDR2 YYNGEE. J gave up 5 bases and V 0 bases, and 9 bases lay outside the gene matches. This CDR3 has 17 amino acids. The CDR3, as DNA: TGTGCCAGCAGCGTAGCCTCGACTAGCGGGACTCGGGAGACCCAGTACTTC. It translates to CASSVASTSGTRETQYF. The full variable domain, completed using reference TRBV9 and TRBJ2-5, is DSGVTQTPKHLITATGQRVTLRCSPRSGDLSVYWYQQSLDQGLQFLIQYYNGEERAKGNILERFSAQQFPDLHSELNLSSLELGDSALYFCASSVASTSGTRETQYFGPGTRLLVL.

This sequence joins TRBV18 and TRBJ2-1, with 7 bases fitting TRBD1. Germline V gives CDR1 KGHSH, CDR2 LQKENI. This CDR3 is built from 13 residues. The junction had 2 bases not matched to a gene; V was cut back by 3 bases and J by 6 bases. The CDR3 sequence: CASSPQGVNEQFF. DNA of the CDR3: TGTGCCAGCTCACCTCAGGGGGTCAATGAGCAGTTCTTC.

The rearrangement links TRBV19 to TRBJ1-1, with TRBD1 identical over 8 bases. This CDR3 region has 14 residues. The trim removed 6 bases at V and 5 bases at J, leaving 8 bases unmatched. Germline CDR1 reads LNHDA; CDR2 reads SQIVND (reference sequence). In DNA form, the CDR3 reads TGTGCCAGTAGCGACAGGGGAGGAAGGACTGAAGCTTTCTTT. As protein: CASSDRGGRTEAFF.

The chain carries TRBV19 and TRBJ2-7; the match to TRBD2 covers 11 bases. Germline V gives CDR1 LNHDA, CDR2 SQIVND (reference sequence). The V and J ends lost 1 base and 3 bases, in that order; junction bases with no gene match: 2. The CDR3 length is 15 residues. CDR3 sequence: CASSIALAGGYEQYF. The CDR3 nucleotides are TGTGCCAGTAGTATAGCCCTAGCGGGGGGCTACGAGCAGTACTTC. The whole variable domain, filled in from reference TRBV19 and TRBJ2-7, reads DGGITQSPKYLFRKEGQNVTLSCEQNLNHDAMYWYRQDPGQGLRLIYYSQIVNDFQKGDIAEGYSVSREKKESFPLTVTSAQKNPTAFYLCASSIALAGGYEQYFGPGTRLTVT.

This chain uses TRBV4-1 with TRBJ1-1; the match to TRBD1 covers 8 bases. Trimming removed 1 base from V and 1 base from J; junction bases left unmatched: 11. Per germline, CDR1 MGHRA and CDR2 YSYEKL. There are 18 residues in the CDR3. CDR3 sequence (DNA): TGCGCCAGCAGCCAAGCGAGGCCAGGGGGCGCTCGGAACACTGAAGCTTTCTTT. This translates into CASSQARPGGARNTEAFF.

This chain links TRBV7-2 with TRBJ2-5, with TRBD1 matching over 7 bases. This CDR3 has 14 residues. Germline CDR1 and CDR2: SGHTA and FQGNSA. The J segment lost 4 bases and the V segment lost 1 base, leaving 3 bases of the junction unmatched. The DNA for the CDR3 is TGTGCCAGCAGCTTAGACAGGGGACGAGAGACCCAGTACTTC. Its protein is CASSLDRGRETQYF.

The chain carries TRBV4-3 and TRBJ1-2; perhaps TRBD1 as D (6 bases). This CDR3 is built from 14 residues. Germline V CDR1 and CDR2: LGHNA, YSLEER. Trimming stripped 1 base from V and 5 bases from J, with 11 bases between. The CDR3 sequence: CASSQVTGPYGYTF. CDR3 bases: TGCGCCAGCAGCCAAGTTACAGGGCCTTATGGCTACACCTTC.

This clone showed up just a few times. The CDR3 is CASSQSHGTGAIAKNIQYF. As DNA, the CDR3 is TGTGCCAGCAGCCAATCCCACGGGACAGGGGCTATAGCCAAAAACATTCAGTACTTC. The genes are TRBV16 and TRBJ2-4, with 10 bases fitting TRBD1. The CDR3 sequence is 19 residues long. Germline trimming cut 0 bases from V and 0 bases from J; bases unmatched to any gene: 8. Germline V gene sequence: CDR1 KGHSY, CDR2 FQNENV.

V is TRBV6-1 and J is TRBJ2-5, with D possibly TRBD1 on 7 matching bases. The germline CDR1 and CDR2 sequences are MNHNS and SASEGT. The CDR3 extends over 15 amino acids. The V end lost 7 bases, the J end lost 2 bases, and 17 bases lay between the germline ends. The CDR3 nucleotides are TGTGCCAGCAATGCGATTCAGGGGGGACAAGAGACCCAGTACTTC. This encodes CASNAIQGGQETQYF.

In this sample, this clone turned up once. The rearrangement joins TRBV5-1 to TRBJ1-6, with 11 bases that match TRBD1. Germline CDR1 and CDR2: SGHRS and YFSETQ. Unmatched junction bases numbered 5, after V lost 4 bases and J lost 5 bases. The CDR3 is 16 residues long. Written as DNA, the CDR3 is TGCGCCAGCAGCGGGGGGACAGGGGGTAATAATTCACCCCTCCACTTT. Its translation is CASSGGTGGNNSPLHF. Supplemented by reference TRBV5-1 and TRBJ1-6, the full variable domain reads KAGVTQTPRYLIKTRGQQVTLSCSPISGHRSVSWYQQTPGQGLQFLFEYFSETQRNKGNFPGRFSGRQFSNSRSEMNVSTLELGDSALYLCASSGGTGGNNSPLHFGNGTRLTVT.

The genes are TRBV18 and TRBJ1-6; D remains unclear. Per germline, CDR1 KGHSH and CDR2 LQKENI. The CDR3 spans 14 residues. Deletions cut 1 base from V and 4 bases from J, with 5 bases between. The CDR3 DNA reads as TGTGCCAGCTCACCACAGAGTTATAATTCACCCCTCCACTTT. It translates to CASSPQSYNSPLHF.

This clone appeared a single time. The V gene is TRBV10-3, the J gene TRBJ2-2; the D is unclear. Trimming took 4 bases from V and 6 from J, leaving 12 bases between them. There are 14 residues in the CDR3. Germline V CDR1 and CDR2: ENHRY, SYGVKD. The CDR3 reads CAISGSTEPGELFF. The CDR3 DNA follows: TGTGCCATCAGTGGAAGCACCGAACCCGGGGAGCTGTTTTTT.

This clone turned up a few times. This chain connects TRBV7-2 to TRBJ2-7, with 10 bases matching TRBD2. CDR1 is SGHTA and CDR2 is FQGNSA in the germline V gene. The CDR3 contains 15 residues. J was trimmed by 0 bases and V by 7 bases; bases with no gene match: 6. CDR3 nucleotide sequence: TGTGCCAGCACGGGAACTAGCGGGGCCTCCTACGAGCAGTACTTC. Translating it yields CASTGTSGASYEQYF.

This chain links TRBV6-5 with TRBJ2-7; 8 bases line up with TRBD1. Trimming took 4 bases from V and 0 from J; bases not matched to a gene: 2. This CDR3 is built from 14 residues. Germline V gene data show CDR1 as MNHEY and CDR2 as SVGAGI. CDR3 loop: CASSWDRSSYEQYF. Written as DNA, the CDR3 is TGTGCCAGCAGTTGGGACAGGAGCTCCTACGAGCAGTACTTC.

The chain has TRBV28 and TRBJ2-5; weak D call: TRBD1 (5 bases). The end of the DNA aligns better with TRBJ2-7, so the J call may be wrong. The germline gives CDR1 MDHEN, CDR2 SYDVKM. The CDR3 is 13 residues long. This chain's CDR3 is CASSLAGSYEQYF. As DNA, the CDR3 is TGTGCCAGCAGTTTAGCAGGGTCCTACGAGCAGTACTTC.

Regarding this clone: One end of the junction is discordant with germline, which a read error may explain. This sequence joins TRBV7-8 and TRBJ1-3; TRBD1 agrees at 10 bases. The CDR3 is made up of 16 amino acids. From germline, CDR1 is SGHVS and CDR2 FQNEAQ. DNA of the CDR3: TGTGCCAGCAGCCCCGGACAGGGGGGTTATGGAAACGCCATATATTTT. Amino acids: CASSPGQGGYGNAIYF.

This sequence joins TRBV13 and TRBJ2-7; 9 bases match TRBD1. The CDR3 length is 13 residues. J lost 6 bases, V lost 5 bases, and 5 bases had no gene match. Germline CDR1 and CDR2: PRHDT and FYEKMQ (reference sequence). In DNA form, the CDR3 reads TGTGCCAGCAGCCGGGACAGGGATGGCGAGCAGTACTTC. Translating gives CASSRDRDGEQYF. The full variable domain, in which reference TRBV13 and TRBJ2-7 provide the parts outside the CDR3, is AAGVIQSPRHLIKEKRETATLKCYPIPRHDTVYWYQQGPGQDPQFLISFYEKMQSDKGSIPDRFSAQQFSDYHSELNMSSLELGDSALYFCASSRDRDGEQYFGPGTRLTVT.

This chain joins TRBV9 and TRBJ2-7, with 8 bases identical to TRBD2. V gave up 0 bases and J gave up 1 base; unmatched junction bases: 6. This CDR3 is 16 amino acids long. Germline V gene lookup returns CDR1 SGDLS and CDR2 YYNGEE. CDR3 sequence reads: CASSVGPAGGSYEQYF. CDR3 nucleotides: TGTGCCAGCAGCGTAGGTCCCGCGGGGGGTTCCTACGAGCAGTACTTC.

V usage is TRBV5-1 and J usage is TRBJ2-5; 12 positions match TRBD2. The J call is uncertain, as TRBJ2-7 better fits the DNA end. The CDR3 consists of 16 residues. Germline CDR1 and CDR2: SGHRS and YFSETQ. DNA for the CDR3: TGCGCCAGCAGCCAAAGACTAGCGGGAGAGACCTACGAGCAGTACTTC. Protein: CASSQRLAGETYEQYF.

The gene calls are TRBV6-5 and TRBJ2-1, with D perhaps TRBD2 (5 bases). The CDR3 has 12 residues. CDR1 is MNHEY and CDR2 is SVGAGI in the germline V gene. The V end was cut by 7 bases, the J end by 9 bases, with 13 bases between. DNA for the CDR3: TGTGCCAGCACGCGGGCTAGAAGTGAGCAGTTCTTC. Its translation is CASTRARSEQFF.

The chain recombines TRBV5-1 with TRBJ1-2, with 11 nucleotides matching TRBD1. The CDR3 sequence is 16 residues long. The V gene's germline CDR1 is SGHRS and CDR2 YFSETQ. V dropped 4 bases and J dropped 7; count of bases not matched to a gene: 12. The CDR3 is CASSGNRGQGVSGYTF. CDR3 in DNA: TGCGCCAGCAGCGGAAATCGGGGACAGGGGGTGTCTGGCTACACCTTC. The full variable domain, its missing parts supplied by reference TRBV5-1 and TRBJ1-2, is KAGVTQTPRYLIKTRGQQVTLSCSPISGHRSVSWYQQTPGQGLQFLFEYFSETQRNKGNFPGRFSGRQFSNSRSEMNVSTLELGDSALYLCASSGNRGQGVSGYTFGSGTRLTVV.

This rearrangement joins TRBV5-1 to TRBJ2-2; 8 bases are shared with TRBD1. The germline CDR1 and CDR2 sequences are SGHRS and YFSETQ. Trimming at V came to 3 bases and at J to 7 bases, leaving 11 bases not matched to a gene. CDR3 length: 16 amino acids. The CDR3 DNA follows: TGCGCCAGCAGCTCAATCGCCAGGGGGCGCGGCGGGGAGCTGTTTTTT. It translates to CASSSIARGRGGELFF.

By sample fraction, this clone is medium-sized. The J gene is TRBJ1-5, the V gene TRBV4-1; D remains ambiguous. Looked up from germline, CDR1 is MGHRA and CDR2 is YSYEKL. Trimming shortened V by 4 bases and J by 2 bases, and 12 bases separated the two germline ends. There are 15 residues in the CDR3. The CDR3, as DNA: TGCGCCAGCAGCCCCCGGGAGGAAGGCAATCAGCCCCAGCATTTT. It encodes CASSPREEGNQPQHF.